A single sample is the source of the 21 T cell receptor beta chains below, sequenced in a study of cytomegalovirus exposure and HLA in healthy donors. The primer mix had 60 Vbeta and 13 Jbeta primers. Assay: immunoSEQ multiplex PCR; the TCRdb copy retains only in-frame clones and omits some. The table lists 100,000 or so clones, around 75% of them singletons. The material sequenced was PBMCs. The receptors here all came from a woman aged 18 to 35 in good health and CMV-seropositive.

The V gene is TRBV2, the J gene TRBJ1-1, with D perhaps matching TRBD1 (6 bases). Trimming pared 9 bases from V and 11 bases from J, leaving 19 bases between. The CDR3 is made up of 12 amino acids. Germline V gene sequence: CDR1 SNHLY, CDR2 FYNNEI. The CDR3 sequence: CARQGYVLGAFF. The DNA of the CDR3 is TGTGCCAGACAGGGTTACGTGTTAGGTGCTTTCTTT.

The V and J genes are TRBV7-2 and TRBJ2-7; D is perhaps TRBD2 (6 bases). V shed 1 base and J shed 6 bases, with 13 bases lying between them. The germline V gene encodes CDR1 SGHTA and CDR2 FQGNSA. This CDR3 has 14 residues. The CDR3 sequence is CASSLGAGPGEQYF. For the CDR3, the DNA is TGTGCCAGCAGCTTAGGCGCGGGGCCGGGCGAGCAGTACTTC. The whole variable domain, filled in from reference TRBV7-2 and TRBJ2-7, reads GAGVSQSPSNKVTEKGKDVELRCDPISGHTALYWYRQSLGQGLEFLIYFQGNSAPDKSGLPSDRFSAERTGGSVSTLTIQRTQQEDSAVYLCASSLGAGPGEQYFGPGTRLTVT.

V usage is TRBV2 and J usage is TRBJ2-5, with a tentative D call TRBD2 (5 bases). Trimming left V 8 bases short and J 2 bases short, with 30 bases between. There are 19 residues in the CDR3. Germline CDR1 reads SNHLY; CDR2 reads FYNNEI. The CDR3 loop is CASGWTDPLSRSGQETQYF. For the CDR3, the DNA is TGTGCCAGCGGCTGGACTGACCCCCTGTCGCGCTCAGGTCAAGAGACCCAGTACTTC.

The CDR3 bases are TGTGCCAGCAGCTTAGGATCGGAGGGAGCACAGTACTTC. Amino acid sequence: CASSLGSEGAQYF. The chain carries TRBV7-9 and TRBJ2-7, with TRBD2 as a possible D gene (6 bases). The CDR3 is 13 amino acids. Deletions cut 1 base from V and 10 bases from J, with 14 bases between. Germline CDR1 SEHNR, CDR2 FQNEAQ (reference sequence).

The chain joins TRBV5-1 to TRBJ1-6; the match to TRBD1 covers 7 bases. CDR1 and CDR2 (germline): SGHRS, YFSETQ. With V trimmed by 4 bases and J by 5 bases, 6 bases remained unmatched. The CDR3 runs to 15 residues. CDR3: CASSEQGPHNSPLHF. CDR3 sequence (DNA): TGCGCCAGCAGCGAACAGGGGCCGCATAATTCACCCCTCCACTTT.

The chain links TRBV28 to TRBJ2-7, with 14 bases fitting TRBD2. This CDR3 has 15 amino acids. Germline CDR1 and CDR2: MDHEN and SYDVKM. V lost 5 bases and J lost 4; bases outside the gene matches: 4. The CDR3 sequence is CASSPGLAGAYEQYF. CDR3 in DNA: TGTGCCAGCAGTCCGGGACTAGCGGGAGCGTACGAGCAGTACTTC.

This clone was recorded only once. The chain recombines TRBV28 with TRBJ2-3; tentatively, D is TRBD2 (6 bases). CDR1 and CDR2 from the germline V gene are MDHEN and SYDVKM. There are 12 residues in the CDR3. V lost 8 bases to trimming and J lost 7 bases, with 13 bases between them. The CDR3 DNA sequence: TGTGCCAGCGTCGACGGAGGGAATACGCAGTATTTT. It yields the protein CASVDGGNTQYF.

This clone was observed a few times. CDR3 loop: CASSPTDSVETQYF. CDR3 nucleotide sequence: TGTGCCAGCAGCCCTACGGACTCAGTTGAGACCCAGTACTTC. The V and J genes are TRBV7-2 and TRBJ2-5; maybe TRBD2 (5 bases). The germline gives CDR1 SGHTA, CDR2 FQGNSA. Trimming shortened V by 5 bases and J by 5 bases, and 15 bases separated the two germline ends. This CDR3 contains 14 residues.

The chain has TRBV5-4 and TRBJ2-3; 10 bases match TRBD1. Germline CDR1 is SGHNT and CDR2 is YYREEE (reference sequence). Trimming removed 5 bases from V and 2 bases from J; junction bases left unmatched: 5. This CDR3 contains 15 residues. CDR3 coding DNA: TGTGCCAGCAGTAGGGACAGGGGTACCACAGATACGCAGTATTTT. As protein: CASSRDRGTTDTQYF. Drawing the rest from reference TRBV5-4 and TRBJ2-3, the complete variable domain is ETGVTQSPTHLIKTRGQQVTLRCSSQSGHNTVSWYQQALGQGPQFIFQYYREEENGRGNFPPRFSGLQFPNYSSELNVNALELDDSALYLCASSRDRGTTDTQYFGPGTRLTVL.

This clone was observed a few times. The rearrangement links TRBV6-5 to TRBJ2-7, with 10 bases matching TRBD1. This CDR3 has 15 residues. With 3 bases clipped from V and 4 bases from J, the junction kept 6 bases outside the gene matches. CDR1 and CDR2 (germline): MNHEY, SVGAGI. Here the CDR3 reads CASSYRDRGVYEQYF. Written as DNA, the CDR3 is TGTGCCAGCAGTTATAGGGACAGGGGCGTGTACGAGCAGTACTTC.

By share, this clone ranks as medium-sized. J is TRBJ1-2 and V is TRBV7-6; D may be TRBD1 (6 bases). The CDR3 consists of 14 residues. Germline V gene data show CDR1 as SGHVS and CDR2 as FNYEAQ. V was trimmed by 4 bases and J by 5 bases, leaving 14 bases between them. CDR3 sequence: CASSSGGGEYGYTF. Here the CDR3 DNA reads TGTGCCAGCAGCTCCGGGGGGGGCGAATATGGCTACACCTTC.

As DNA, the CDR3 is TGTGCCAGCAGTCCCGGCGGAGCAACTAATGAAAAACTGTTTTTT. Translated: CASSPGGATNEKLFF. V is TRBV27 and J is TRBJ1-4; D is unclear. This CDR3 region has 15 residues. With 5 bases removed from V and 0 bases from J, the gap between germline ends came to 10 bases. Germline-derived CDR1 and CDR2 are MNHEY and SMNVEV (reference sequence). Supplemented by reference TRBV27 and TRBJ1-4, the full variable domain reads EAQVTQNPRYLITVTGKKLTVTCSQNMNHEYMSWYRQDPGLGLRQIYYSMNVEVTDKGDVPEGYKVSRKEKRNFPLILESPSPNQTSLYFCASSPGGATNEKLFFGSGTQLSVL.

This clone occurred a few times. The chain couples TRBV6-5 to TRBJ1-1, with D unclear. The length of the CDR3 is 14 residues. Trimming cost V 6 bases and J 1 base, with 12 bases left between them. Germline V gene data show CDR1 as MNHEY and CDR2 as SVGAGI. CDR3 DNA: TGTGCCAGCAGCCGACCGGACTGGAACACTGAAGCTTTCTTT. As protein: CASSRPDWNTEAFF.

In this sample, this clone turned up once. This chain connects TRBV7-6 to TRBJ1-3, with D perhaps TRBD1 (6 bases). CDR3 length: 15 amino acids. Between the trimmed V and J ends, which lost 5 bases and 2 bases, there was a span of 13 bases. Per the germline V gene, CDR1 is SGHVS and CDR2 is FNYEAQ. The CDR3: CASSASRDTGNTIYF. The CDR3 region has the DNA TGTGCCAGCAGCGCTAGTCGGGACACTGGAAACACCATATATTTT.

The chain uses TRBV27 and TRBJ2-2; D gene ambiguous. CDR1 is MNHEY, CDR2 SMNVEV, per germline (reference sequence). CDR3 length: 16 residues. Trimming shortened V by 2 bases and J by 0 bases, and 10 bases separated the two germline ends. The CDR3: CASSLMTAPNTGELFF. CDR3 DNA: TGTGCCAGCAGTTTAATGACTGCTCCGAACACCGGGGAGCTGTTTTTT.

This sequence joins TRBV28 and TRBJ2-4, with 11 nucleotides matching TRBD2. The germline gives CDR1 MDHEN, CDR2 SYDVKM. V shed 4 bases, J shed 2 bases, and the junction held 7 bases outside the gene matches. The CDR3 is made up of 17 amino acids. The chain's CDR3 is CASSSLAGGPTKNIQYF. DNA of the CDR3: TGTGCCAGCAGTTCGTTAGCGGGAGGGCCAACCAAAAACATTCAGTACTTC.

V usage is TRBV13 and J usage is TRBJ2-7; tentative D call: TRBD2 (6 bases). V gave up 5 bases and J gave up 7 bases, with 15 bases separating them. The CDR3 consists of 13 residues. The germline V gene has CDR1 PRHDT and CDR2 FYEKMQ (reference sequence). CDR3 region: CASSPRRGGEQYF. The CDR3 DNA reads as TGTGCCAGCAGCCCCCGGAGGGGAGGAGAGCAGTACTTC.

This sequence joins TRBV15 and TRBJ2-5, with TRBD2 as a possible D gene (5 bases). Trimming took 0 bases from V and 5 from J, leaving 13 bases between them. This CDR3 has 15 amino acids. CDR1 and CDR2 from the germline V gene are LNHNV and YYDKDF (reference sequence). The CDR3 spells CATSRDPGLGETQYF. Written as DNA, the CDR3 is TGTGCCACCAGCAGAGATCCGGGATTGGGGGAGACCCAGTACTTC.

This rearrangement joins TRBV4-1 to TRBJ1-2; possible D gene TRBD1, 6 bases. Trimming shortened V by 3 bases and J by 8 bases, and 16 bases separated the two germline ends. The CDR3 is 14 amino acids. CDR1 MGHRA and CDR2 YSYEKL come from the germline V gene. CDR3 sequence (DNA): TGCGCCAGCAGCCAGCAGGGGACGATGGGAGGCTACACCTTC. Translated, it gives CASSQQGTMGGYTF.

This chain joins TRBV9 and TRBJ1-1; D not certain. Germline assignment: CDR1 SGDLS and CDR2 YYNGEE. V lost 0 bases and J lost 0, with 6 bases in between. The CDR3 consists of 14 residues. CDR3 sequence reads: CASSVVQMNTEAFF. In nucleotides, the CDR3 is TGTGCCAGCAGCGTAGTGCAGATGAACACTGAAGCTTTCTTT.

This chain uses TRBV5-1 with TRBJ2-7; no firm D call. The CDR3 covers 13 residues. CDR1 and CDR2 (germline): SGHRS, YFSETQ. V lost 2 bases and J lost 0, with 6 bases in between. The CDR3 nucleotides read TGCGCCAGCAGCTTAACGGTCTCCTACGAGCAGTACTTC. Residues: CASSLTVSYEQYF.